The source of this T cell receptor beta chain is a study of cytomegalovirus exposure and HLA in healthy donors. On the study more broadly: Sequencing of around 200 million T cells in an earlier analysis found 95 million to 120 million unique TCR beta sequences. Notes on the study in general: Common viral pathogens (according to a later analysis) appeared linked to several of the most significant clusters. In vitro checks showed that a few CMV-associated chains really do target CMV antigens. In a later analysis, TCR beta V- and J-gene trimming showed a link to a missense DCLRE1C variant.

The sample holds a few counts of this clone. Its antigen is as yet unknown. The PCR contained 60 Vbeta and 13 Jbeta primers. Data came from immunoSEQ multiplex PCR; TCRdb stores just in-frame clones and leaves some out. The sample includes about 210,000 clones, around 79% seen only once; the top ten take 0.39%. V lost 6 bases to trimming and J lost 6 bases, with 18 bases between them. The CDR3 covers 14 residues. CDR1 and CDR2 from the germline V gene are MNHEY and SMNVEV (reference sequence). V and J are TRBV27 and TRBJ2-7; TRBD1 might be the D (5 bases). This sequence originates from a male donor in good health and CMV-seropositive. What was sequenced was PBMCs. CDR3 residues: CASRSPGNLAEQYF. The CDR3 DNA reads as TGTGCCAGCAGGTCGCCAGGGAATTTGGCCGAGCAGTACTTC.